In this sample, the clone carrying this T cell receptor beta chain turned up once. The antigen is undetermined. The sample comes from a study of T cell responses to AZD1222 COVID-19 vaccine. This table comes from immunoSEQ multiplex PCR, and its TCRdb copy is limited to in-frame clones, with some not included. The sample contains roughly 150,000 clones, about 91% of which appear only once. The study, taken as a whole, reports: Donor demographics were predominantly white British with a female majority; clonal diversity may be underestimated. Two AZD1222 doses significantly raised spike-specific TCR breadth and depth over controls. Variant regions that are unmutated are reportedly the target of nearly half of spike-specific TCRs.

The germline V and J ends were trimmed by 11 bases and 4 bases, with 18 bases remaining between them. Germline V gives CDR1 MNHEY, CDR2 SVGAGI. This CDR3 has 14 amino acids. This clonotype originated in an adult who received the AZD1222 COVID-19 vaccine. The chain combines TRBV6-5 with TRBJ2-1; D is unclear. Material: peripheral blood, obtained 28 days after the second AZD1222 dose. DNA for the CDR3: TGTGCCTCATTCTACTCAGTAATATACAATGAGCAGTTCTTC. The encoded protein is CASFYSVIYNEQFF.